This entry describes one T cell receptor beta chain. What antigen it recognizes has not been identified. The record has no base qualities; no much larger clone is one base away. Counted from cysteine to phenylalanine, this CDR3 has 13 amino acids. Of the read, only the CDR3 DNA is kept; its 39 bases are in frame from base 1. The V end loses 2 bases and the J end loses 0 bases, and a stretch of 5 bases separates them. Sequences LNHDA (CDR1) and SQIVND (CDR2) are obtained from the germline V gene (reference sequence). This entry comes from a study of chemoradiotherapy in HPV16-positive cancers (dated by TCRdb to the early 2020s). Looking at the study overall: Candidate HPV-specific T-cell clones and common TCR motifs were defined through functional T-cell assays on cells from a couple of HPV16-positive patients. Whether T-cell immunity against the HPV oncoproteins E6 and E7 changes during chemoradiotherapy and whether survival is affected by this immunity were examined in the study. Next, the candidate HPV-specific TCRs and motifs were followed in TCR repertoires from around 90 patients with HPV-related cancers.

Repertoires were sampled repeatedly over the course of chemoradiotherapy, so clonal expansion could be followed in the tumor microenvironment. General conclusions and limits of the study: Expansion of candidate HPV-specific clones and E7-related TCR motifs was observed in the tumor microenvironment during treatment, whereas no such expansion was observed for non-HPV-specific T cells. In HPV16-positive patients, expansion of HPV-responsive T cells during chemoradiotherapy was found to be associated with improved recurrence-free survival. The functional definition of HPV-specific T cells came from only a couple of HPV16-positive patients, and the survival association was reported for HPV16-positive patients.

Libraries were built with the immunoSEQ multiplex PCR assay. TCRdb's version of the immuneACCESS table is confined to in-frame rearrangements and falls short of the full clone set. An unresolved V gene accounts for under half of the shortfall where checked; the remainder is of unknown origin. The sample table holds 950 to 1,500 clones, of which roughly four fifths were seen once. Around 12% of the sample rests with the top ten. The input for sequencing was tumor tissue, taken from a patient who underwent chemoradiotherapy. This clonotype was sampled from a human donor with HPV-associated anogenital cancer. Rearrangement joined TRBV19 to TRBJ2-7; the D gene lacks a confident call. Read as DNA, the sequence is TGTGCCAGTAGTATATCGGGCTCCTACGAGCAGTACTTC. Its protein reads: CASSISGSYEQYF.